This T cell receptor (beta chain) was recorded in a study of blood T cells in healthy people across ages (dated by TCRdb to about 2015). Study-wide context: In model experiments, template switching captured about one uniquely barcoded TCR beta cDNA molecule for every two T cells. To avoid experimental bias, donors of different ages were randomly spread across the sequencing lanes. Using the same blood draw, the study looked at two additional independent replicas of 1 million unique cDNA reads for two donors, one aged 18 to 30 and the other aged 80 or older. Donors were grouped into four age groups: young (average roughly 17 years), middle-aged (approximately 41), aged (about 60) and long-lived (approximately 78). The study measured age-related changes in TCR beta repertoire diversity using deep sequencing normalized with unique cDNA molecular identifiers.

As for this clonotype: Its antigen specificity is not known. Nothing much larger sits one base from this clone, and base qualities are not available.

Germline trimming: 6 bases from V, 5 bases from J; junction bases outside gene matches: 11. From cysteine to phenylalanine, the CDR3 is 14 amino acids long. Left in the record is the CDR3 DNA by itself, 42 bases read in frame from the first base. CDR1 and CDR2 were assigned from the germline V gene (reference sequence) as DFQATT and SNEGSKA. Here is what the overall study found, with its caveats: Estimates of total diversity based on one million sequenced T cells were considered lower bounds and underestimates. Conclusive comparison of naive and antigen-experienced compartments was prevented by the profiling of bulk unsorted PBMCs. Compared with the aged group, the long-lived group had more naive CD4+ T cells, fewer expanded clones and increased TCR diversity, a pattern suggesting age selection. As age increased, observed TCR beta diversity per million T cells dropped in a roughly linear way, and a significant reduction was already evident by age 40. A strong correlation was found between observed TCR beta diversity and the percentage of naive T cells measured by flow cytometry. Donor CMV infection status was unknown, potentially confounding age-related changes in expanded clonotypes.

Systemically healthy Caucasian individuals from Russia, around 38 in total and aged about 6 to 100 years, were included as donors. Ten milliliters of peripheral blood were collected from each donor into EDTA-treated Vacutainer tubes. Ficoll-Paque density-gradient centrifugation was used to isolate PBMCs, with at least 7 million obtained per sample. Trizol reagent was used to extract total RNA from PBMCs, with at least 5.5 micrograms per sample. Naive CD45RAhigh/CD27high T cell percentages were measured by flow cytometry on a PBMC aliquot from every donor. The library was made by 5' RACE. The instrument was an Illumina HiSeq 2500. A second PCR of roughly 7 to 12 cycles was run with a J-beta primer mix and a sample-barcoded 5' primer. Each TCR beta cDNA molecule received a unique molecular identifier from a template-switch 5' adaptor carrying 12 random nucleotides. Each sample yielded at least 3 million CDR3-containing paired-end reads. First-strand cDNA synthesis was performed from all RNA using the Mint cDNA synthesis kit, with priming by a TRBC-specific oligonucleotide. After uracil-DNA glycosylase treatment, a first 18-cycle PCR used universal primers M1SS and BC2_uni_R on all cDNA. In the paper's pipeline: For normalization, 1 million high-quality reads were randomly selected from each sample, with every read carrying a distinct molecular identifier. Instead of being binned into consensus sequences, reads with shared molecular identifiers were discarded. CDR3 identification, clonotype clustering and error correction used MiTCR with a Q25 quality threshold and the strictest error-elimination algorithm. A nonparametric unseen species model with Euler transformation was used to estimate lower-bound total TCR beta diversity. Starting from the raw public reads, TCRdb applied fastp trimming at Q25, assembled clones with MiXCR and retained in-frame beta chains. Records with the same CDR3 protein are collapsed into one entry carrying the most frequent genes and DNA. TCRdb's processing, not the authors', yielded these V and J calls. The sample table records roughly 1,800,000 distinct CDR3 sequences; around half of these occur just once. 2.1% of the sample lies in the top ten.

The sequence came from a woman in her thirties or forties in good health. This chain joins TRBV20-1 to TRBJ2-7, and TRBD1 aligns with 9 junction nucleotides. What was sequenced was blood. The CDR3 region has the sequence CSAAGGQGRHEQYF. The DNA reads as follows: TGCAGTGCGGCGGGCGGACAGGGGAGGCACGAGCAGTACTTC.